Shown below are 15 T cell receptor beta chains from a single sample sequenced in a study of blood T cell repertoires in COVID-19. Clones were read by immunoSEQ multiplex PCR, and TCRdb kept only the in-frame ones, dropping some. Here the sample spans a few hundred thousand clones, over 75% being singletons. The sequencing input was peripheral blood. These receptors all come from a woman aged 25-40 years with acute or convalescent COVID-19.

This sequence joins TRBV7-2 and TRBJ1-2; the D gene is possibly TRBD1 (6 bases). This CDR3 spans 15 amino acids. Germline values: CDR1 SGHTA, CDR2 FQGNSA. Trimming pared 1 base from V and 3 bases from J, leaving 12 bases between. This CDR3 reads CASSLVNRQDYGYTF. The CDR3 DNA follows: TGTGCCAGCAGCTTAGTTAATCGACAGGACTATGGCTACACCTTC.

The chain is built from TRBV9 and TRBJ2-3; a weak D match, TRBD1 (5 bases). Germline lookup yields CDR1 SGDLS and CDR2 YYNGEE. The length of the CDR3 is 13 residues. Between the trimmed V and J ends, which lost 3 bases and 6 bases, there was a span of 11 bases. This CDR3 is CASSAGAEDTQYF. The CDR3 coding sequence is TGTGCCAGCAGCGCTGGGGCGGAGGATACGCAGTATTTT.

The rearrangement joins TRBV5-1 to TRBJ2-2; D is perhaps TRBD1 (5 bases). CDR1 SGHRS and CDR2 YFSETQ come from the germline V gene. V lost 0 bases and J 3 bases, leaving 9 bases between the germline ends. CDR3 length: 15 amino acids. The CDR3 DNA follows: TGCGCCAGCAGCTTGGTCCAGGGCGACACCGGGGAGCTGTTTTTT. It is translated as CASSLVQGDTGELFF. The whole variable domain, filled in from reference TRBV5-1 and TRBJ2-2, reads KAGVTQTPRYLIKTRGQQVTLSCSPISGHRSVSWYQQTPGQGLQFLFEYFSETQRNKGNFPGRFSGRQFSNSRSEMNVSTLELGDSALYLCASSLVQGDTGELFFGEGSRLTVL.

V and J are TRBV6-2 or TRBV6-3 and TRBJ1-2; tentative D call: TRBD1 (5 bases). Trimming cost V 2 bases and J 4 bases, with 8 bases left between them. This CDR3 has 13 residues. Germline V lookup: CDR1 MNHEY, CDR2 SVGEGT. The CDR3 DNA reads as TGTGCCAGCAGTTACGACAGAACCTATGGCTACACCTTC. Amino acid sequence: CASSYDRTYGYTF.

This sequence joins TRBV13 and TRBJ2-1; no firm D call. The CDR3 is made up of 13 amino acids. Trimming took off 0 bases at V and 10 bases at J, with 10 bases between the two ends. CDR1 PRHDT and CDR2 FYEKMQ come from the germline V gene (reference sequence). CDR3 DNA sequence: TGTGCCAGCAGCTTAGGCCTATCGAGGGAGCAGTTCTTC. Translation gives CASSLGLSREQFF.

The J gene is TRBJ2-1, the V gene TRBV27, with D possibly TRBD2 on 5 matching bases. CDR3 size: 16 residues. The germline V and J ends were trimmed by 6 bases and 4 bases, with 19 bases remaining between them. Germline assignment: CDR1 MNHEY and CDR2 SMNVEV (reference sequence). The CDR3 here is CASSPNRAGSYNEQFF. CDR3 DNA: TGTGCCAGCAGCCCCAACCGGGCGGGTTCTTACAATGAGCAGTTCTTC.

The chain carries TRBV5-6 and TRBJ2-5, with D possibly matching TRBD2 (6 bases). Germline-derived CDR1 and CDR2 are SGHDT and YYEEEE. V was trimmed by 5 bases and J by 5 bases, leaving 13 bases between them. CDR3 length equals 13 residues. DNA for the CDR3: TGTGCCAGCAGGTGGGGGAGGATGGAGACCCAGTACTTC. Translation gives CASRWGRMETQYF.

This clone has a single count. The genes are TRBV18 and TRBJ2-2, with D possibly being TRBD2 (5 bases). Germline CDR1 and CDR2: KGHSH and LQKENI. The ends were cut back, 4 bases at V and 0 bases at J, with 12 bases in the middle. The CDR3 is 16 amino acids. CDR3 sequence: CASSRSGVANTGELFF. In nucleotides, the CDR3 is TGTGCCAGCTCACGTTCCGGGGTAGCGAACACCGGGGAGCTGTTTTTT.

The V gene is TRBV6-5, the J gene TRBJ1-4, with D possibly TRBD1 on 5 matching bases. V was shortened by 7 bases and J by 1 base, with 7 bases between the two germline ends. The CDR3 totals 13 residues. Germline V gene data show CDR1 as MNHEY and CDR2 as SVGAGI. The CDR3, as DNA: TGTGCCAGCATTACAGGAACTAATGAAAAACTGTTTTTT. Encoded protein: CASITGTNEKLFF.

V and J are TRBV7-2 and TRBJ2-1; 7 nucleotides align to TRBD2. V lost 8 bases, J lost 5 bases, and 9 bases stayed unmatched. Germline-derived CDR1 and CDR2 are SGHTA and FQGNSA. There are 14 residues in the CDR3. CDR3 loop: CASGRTSVHNEQFF. The CDR3 bases are TGTGCCAGCGGTCGGACTAGTGTTCACAATGAGCAGTTCTTC.

V is TRBV9 and J is TRBJ1-4; 10 positions agree with TRBD1. V gave up 5 bases and J gave up 7 bases; unmatched junction bases: 11. CDR1 is SGDLS and CDR2 is YYNGEE in the germline V gene. The CDR3 is made up of 16 amino acids. In DNA form, the CDR3 reads TGTGCCAGCAGAGACCGGGACAGGGGTCGAGGTGAAAAACTGTTTTTT. Protein: CASRDRDRGRGEKLFF.

This clone was seen once. The CDR3 region has the DNA TGTGCCATCACGCGGGACTCGTCCTACAATGAGCAGTTCTTC. Encoded protein: CAITRDSSYNEQFF. The genes are TRBV10-3 and TRBJ2-1; TRBD2 might be the D (6 bases). The germline V and J ends were trimmed by 7 bases and 1 base, with 11 bases remaining between them. Germline lookup yields CDR1 ENHRY and CDR2 SYGVKD. This CDR3 contains 14 residues.

The J gene is TRBJ2-7, the V gene TRBV12-3 or TRBV12-4, with 8 bases aligning to TRBD2. After removal of 6 bases from V and 7 bases from J, the junction contained 8 bases not matched to a gene. This CDR3 comprises 13 residues. CDR3 residues: CASSPGGAQEQYF. The CDR3 nucleotides read TGTGCCAGCAGCCCCGGGGGGGCTCAGGAGCAGTACTTC.

V usage is TRBV14 and J usage is TRBJ2-1; D remains unclear. This CDR3 contains 19 residues. Germline V gene lookup returns CDR1 SGHDN and CDR2 FVKESK. The V end was cut by 3 bases, the J end by 0 bases, with 21 bases between. The CDR3 loop is CASSHAPGKSESSYNEQFF. CDR3 DNA sequence: TGTGCCAGCAGCCATGCCCCGGGTAAAAGCGAGAGCTCCTACAATGAGCAGTTCTTC.

V and J are TRBV27 and TRBJ2-7; 8 bases agree with TRBD1. Germline CDR1 and CDR2: MNHEY and SMNVEV (reference sequence). CDR3 length: 13 residues. V gave up 5 bases and J gave up 4 bases; unmatched junction bases: 4. The CDR3 is CASSPRTGYEQYF. The CDR3 nucleotides are TGTGCCAGCAGTCCCAGGACAGGGTACGAGCAGTACTTC.